This T cell receptor beta chain was profiled in a study of regulatory T cells in long-lasting Graves disease (dated by TCRdb to 2020 to 2023). Notes on the research overall: Antithyroid drugs had been taken for less than 3 months by newly diagnosed Graves' disease patients. The study was conducted in China and was registered as a clinical trial. TCR sequencing covered some 13 persistent and approximately 20 newly diagnosed Graves' disease patients, about 35 samples in total. This study used TCR sequencing and RNA sequencing of peripheral blood to compare persistent Graves' disease patients against newly diagnosed Graves' disease patients. Points the paper makes about the study in general: Preferential use of TRBV28, TRBJ1-2 and TRBJ2-5 was observed in persistent disease, whereas TRBV20-1 and TRBJ2-1 were favored in newly diagnosed disease. Sequencing and analysis were restricted to the TCR beta chain. Patients with persistent disease shared more public clonotypes (about 2,700) than newly diagnosed patients did (around 1,000). Compared with newly diagnosed patients, persistent Graves' disease patients had lower TCR Shannon entropy and fewer highly expanded clones, which suggests clonal expansion. The authors acknowledged the small sample size as a limitation that may reduce accuracy. The study examined only peripheral blood because the primary lesion, thyroid tissue, could not be accessed.

From cysteine to phenylalanine, the CDR3 is 13 amino acids long. The DNA shown is the 39-base CDR3, in frame from base 1. CDR1 and CDR2, looked up from the germline V gene, are SGHTA and FQGNSA. V is pared back by 5 bases and J by 7 bases, with 12 bases lying between the germline termini. This clonotype was recorded at least ten times. The target of this receptor is not known. No base-level quality is on record; no much larger clone is a single base apart. The sample's time point label, in plain terms: newly diagnosed GD, antithyroid drugs for less than 3 months. For both TCR sequencing and RNA sequencing, RNA was extracted from PBMCs using TRIzol. The diagnosis of Graves' disease was made according to American Thyroid Association guidelines. The patients came from an endocrinology department in Xi'an, China. Each patient gave 7 to 9.5 milliliters of peripheral blood, collected in an EDTA anticoagulant tube. Ficoll Paque Plus density gradient separation was used to isolate PBMCs, and no further T cell sorting was done. RNA quality was checked with an Agilent 2100 Bioanalyzer and agarose gel, and concentration with a NanoDrop 2000.

Library preparation was by multiplex PCR. The listed sequencing device is Illumina HiSeq 4000. CDR3 regions were amplified by Arm-PCR with iRepertoire HTBI primers to construct TCR beta libraries. Gel purification was performed on PCR products prior to sequencing. In the paper's pipeline: Across samples, 62 TRBV and approximately 15 TRBJ segments were identified and used for gene usage analysis of CDR3 amino acid clonotypes. Filtered high-quality paired reads were merged into contigs using COPE and FqMerger. Contigs were aligned with BLAST to IMGT TRBV, TRBD and TRBJ reference genes, and CDR3 was defined per IMGT. Any clonotype with a frequency above 0.1% was classified as a highly expanded clone. Repertoire diversity was measured by Shannon entropy, and V-J evenness by the Gini coefficient. A clonotype was considered public if more than one individual shared it. TCRdb reprocessed the public reads (quality trimming at Q25 with fastp, clone calling with MiXCR) and kept in-frame beta chains. Rows matching on CDR3 protein sequence are summarized as one entry with the most common DNA and genes. These V and J calls derive from TCRdb rather than the authors' analysis. This sample holds over 500,000 distinct CDR3 sequences; around 16% were observed only once. Around 12% of the sample goes to the ten largest clones.

This sample also appeared in a second study, on T cells in Graves' hyperthyroidism and ophthalmopathy. In that second paper, the authors write: Stable Graves' hyperthyroidism was defined as the absence of progression to ophthalmopathy over 18 months of follow-up. Hyperthyroidism patients were newly diagnosed, had a disease duration of under 2 months, and were aged 18 to 65 years. Any patient with an uncontrolled infection, another autoimmune disease, pregnancy or lactation was excluded. Diagnoses relied on clinical symptoms, serum thyroxine and TRAb, thyroid ultrasound and orbital computed tomography. For the first round of RT-PCR on the TCR CDR3, the HTBI primer set was used together with the Qiagen OneStep RT-PCR kit. Most expanded thyroid clonotypes (frequency above 0.001) were also detected in blood, a finding suggesting that blood repertoires may reflect thyroid immune responses. A 13 V-J signature model separated ophthalmopathy from stable hyperthyroidism, with 87.88% sensitivity and 81.08% specificity in cross-validation and 80%/75% in testing. In validation, the model predicted progression to ophthalmopathy a median of 6.5 months before onset, with roughly 71% sensitivity and 72.22% specificity. To identify distinguishing TCR V-J signatures, a discovery cohort of about 95 patients was used, comprising roughly 45 with Graves' ophthalmopathy and about 59 with stable Graves' hyperthyroidism. Whether ophthalmopathy could be predicted prospectively was tested in an independent validation cohort made up of under 20 hyperthyroidism patients plus 17 patients who later progressed to ophthalmopathy. For training and testing, the 100 patients in the discovery cohort were randomly divided in a 7:3 ratio. The study also compared thyroid tissue and blood T-cell repertoires from a handful of Graves' hyperthyroidism patients. After blood sampling, hyperthyroidism patients were treated with methimazole at a starting dose of 30 mg daily, and ophthalmopathy patients were treated with high-dose intravenous methylprednisolone. The libraries were constructed in a second round of multiplex PCR and then size-selected and purified. Sequencing of the libraries was done on an Illumina HiSeq2000 using paired-end 100 bp reads. Raw data were processed with SOAPnuke, discarding reads with adapters, uncalled bases, mean Phred below 15, or no exact constant-primer or identifier match. COPE v1.2.5 was used to merge high-quality paired reads, and clonotypes were defined as unique nucleotide sequences. Clonotypes were aligned to IMGT TRBV, TRBD and TRBJ reference segments using MiTCR v1.1. The analysis included only V-J combinations with a frequency above 0.0001, which together covered about 99% of the repertoires. The TCS score was defined as F50 (clonal expansion) divided by E x V (chaos), with BLOSUM62-based TCRdist calculated between CDR3 peptides within each V-J. Welch's t-statistics and random forest reduced around 510 V-J features to 10 to 15, which were used in a naive Bayes classifier (R e1071). Sample size was not statistically predetermined, and blinding of investigators to group allocation was not performed. The paper describes TCR Vbeta CDR3 sequencing of 140 or so peripheral blood samples, made up of some 42 ophthalmopathy patients, around 73 hyperthyroidism patients and roughly 17 progressor patients.

The TCR sequence derives from a man between 18 and 29 years old with Graves disease. Donor details come from another sample of the same person, matched by shared clones. Source: peripheral blood mononuclear cells (PBMCs), taken at new diagnosis, from a patient treated with antithyroid drugs. Here the chain combines TRBV7-2 and TRBJ2-1; TRBD2 is perhaps the D gene, given 5 matching bases. CDR3 sequence: CASSPGDLNEQFF. The nucleotide sequence reads TGTGCCAGCAGCCCCGGGGATCTGAATGAGCAGTTCTTC.